The T cell receptor (beta chain) under discussion was sequenced for a study of PD-1 blockade in mismatch repair-deficient tumors. Sequencing used immunoSEQ multiplex PCR; TCRdb keeps in-frame clones, though not all of them. The sample shows about 14,000 clones, about nine tenths of them seen only once. Trimming took 4 bases from V and 0 from J, leaving 4 bases between them. The CDR3 consists of 13 residues. The germline CDR1 and CDR2 sequences are MNHEY and SMNVEV (reference sequence). Study-wide results and limits: Tumor-resident clones, often absent from pretreatment blood, expanded after pembrolizumab and then contracted.

The time point is: identical approximately nine-day culture without peptide (control). Seven ELISpot-reactive neoantigen peptides each drove an approximately eleven-day in vitro stimulation. Comment on this clone: Its antigen is currently unknown.

Source: cells cultured in vitro, taken from a patient treated with pembrolizumab. J is TRBJ1-5 and V is TRBV27; no clear D. The TCR originated in an adult with mismatch repair-deficient cancer. The CDR3 region is CASSYASNQPQHF. The CDR3 nucleotides read TGTGCCAGCAGTTACGCTAGCAATCAGCCCCAGCATTTT.